Listed here are 20 T cell receptor beta chains from one sample, sequenced in a study of T cells in Graves' hyperthyroidism and ophthalmopathy. TCR beta CDR3 regions were amplified from RNA transcripts. The HTBI primer set was used in a first-round RT-PCR of the TCR CDR3. TCRdb itself ran the multiplex PCR reads through MiXCR, one entry per CDR3 protein. This table holds roughly 380,000 distinct CDR3 sequences, more than 11% found once. The sample taken for sequencing was blood. These receptors were collected from a woman aged 60-70 years with Graves' hyperthyroidism.

The sample holds many counts of this clonotype. The J gene is TRBJ2-1, the V gene TRBV19, with 13 bases lining up with TRBD2. Germline loops: CDR1 LNHDA, CDR2 SQIVND (reference sequence). This CDR3 comprises 17 residues. J was trimmed by 7 bases and V by 3 bases; bases with no gene match: 9. The CDR3 protein is CASSISWTSGSRNEQFF. The CDR3, as DNA: TGTGCCAGTAGTATCTCCTGGACTAGCGGGAGTAGGAATGAGCAGTTCTTC.

This clonotype has at least ten counts. The chain employs TRBV11-2 and TRBJ1-4; perhaps TRBD1 as D (5 bases). The CDR3 has 17 residues. Per the germline V gene, CDR1 is SGHAT and CDR2 is FQNNGV. The V end lost 4 bases, the J end lost 8 bases, and 23 bases lay between the germline ends. CDR3 loop: CASSWGNPDGIREKLFF. The DNA of the CDR3 is TGTGCCAGCAGCTGGGGGAACCCGGACGGGATCCGCGAAAAACTGTTTTTT.

The chain has TRBV29-1 and TRBJ2-3, with 9 bases identical to TRBD1. Germline V gene data show CDR1 as SQVTM and CDR2 as ANQGSEA. The J segment lost 1 base and the V segment lost 8 bases, leaving 4 bases of the junction unmatched. The length of the CDR3 is 13 residues. CDR3 in amino acids: CSSGQGRTDTQYF. The CDR3 coding sequence is TGCAGCTCCGGACAGGGGCGCACAGATACGCAGTATTTT.

Only a few counts were recorded for this clonotype. Since the CDR3 does not end with the conserved phenylalanine or tryptophan, this likely comes from a read error. The rearrangement links TRBV6-5 to TRBJ1-4; D remains ambiguous. The CDR3 contains 14 residues. Germline lookup yields CDR1 MNHEY and CDR2 SVGAGI. Between the trimmed V and J ends, which lost 0 bases and 3 bases, there was a span of 5 bases. The CDR3 is CASSYSNANEKLFL. For the CDR3, the DNA is TGTGCCAGCAGTTACTCGAACGCTAATGAAAAACTGTTTCTT.

This chain joins TRBV5-5 and TRBJ1-6; D uncertain. The ends were cut back, 0 bases at V and 1 base at J, with 8 bases in the middle. The CDR3 is 16 residues long. Germline lookup yields CDR1 SGHKS and CDR2 YYEKEE (reference sequence). This CDR3 is CASSLAVGSYNSPLHF. The CDR3 region has the DNA TGTGCCAGCAGCTTGGCCGTAGGTTCCTATAATTCACCCCTCCACTTT.

There are many counts of this clonotype. V and J are TRBV6-1 and TRBJ2-1; 7 bases are shared with TRBD1. The V gene end was trimmed by 6 bases and the J gene end by 6 bases; junction bases not matched to a gene: 11. This CDR3 spans 15 amino acids. Germline CDR1 MNHNS, CDR2 SASEGT. In nucleotides, the CDR3 is TGTGCCAGCAGGACCACACGGGACAGCTCCAATGAGCAGTTCTTC. It specifies CASRTTRDSSNEQFF.

This clonotype was seen at least ten times. Given a much more abundant clone one base away, this may be a read error. The rearrangement uses TRBV7-6 and TRBJ2-1; tentative D call: TRBD1 (6 bases). The CDR3 is made up of 13 amino acids. The germline V gene has CDR1 SGHVS and CDR2 FNYEAQ. V dropped 1 base and J dropped 5 bases, with 6 bases sitting between them. The CDR3 region is CASSLGQDNEQFF. The CDR3 nucleotides read TGTGCCAGCAGCTTAGGACAGGACAATGAGCAGTTCTTC.

This clonotype was seen at least ten times. One junction end does not reproduce the germline sequence, and a read error may be involved. The J gene is TRBJ2-4, the V gene TRBV11-2, with D unresolved. There are 12 residues in the CDR3. CDR1 and CDR2 from the germline V gene are SGHAT and FQNNGV. CDR3 coding DNA: TGTGCCAGCACCTTAGGACGTAACATTCAGTACTTC. It yields the protein CASTLGRNIQYF. Drawing the rest from reference TRBV11-2 and TRBJ2-4, the complete variable domain is EAGVAQSPRYKIIEKRQSVAFWCNPISGHATLYWYQQILGQGPKLLIQFQNNGVVDDSQLPKDRFSAERLKGVDSTLKIQPAKLEDSAVYLCASTLGRNIQYFGAGTRLSVL.

This clonotype came up many times. This chain joins TRBV6-1 and TRBJ2-2, with 8 bases identical to TRBD1. Germline CDR1 reads MNHNS; CDR2 reads SASEGT. The CDR3 loop spans 15 amino acids. V lost 8 bases, J lost 2 bases, and 7 bases stayed unmatched. The CDR3 DNA follows: TGTGCCAGCTATCCTGGACAGGGAAACACCGGGGAGCTGTTTTTT. This encodes CASYPGQGNTGELFF.

This clonotype was counted ten times or more. The chain uses TRBV5-1 and TRBJ2-1; TRBD2 matches 10 bases. Trimming took 1 base from V and 7 from J; bases not matched to a gene: 8. Germline V gene sequence: CDR1 SGHRS, CDR2 YFSETQ. This CDR3 spans 16 amino acids. The CDR3 spells CASSLQVAGGANEQFF. The CDR3 bases are TGCGCCAGCAGCTTGCAGGTAGCGGGAGGCGCTAATGAGCAGTTCTTC.

This clonotype was seen repeatedly, ten times or more. The chain has TRBV10-3 and TRBJ1-4, with D uncertain. The CDR3 has 14 residues. Trimming cost V 3 bases and J 8 bases, with 13 bases left between them. Germline V CDR1 and CDR2: ENHRY, SYGVKD. The CDR3 protein is CAISERNSREKLFF. CDR3 in DNA: TGTGCCATCAGTGAAAGGAACTCCCGGGAAAAACTGTTTTTT.

This clonotype was seen ten or more times. The rearrangement links TRBV5-1 to TRBJ2-3; D perhaps matches TRBD2 (5 bases). Trimming took off 0 bases at V and 4 bases at J, with 6 bases between the two ends. The germline V gene has CDR1 SGHRS and CDR2 YFSETQ. The CDR3 sequence is 13 residues long. In DNA form, the CDR3 reads TGCGCCAGCAGCTTGGTGAGGGCAGATACGCAGTATTTT. Translating it yields CASSLVRADTQYF.

The gene calls are TRBV6-1 and TRBJ2-7, with 11 bases identical to TRBD2. Germline loops: CDR1 MNHNS, CDR2 SASEGT. This CDR3 has 16 residues. Unmatched junction bases numbered 11, after V lost 5 bases and J lost 5 bases. CDR3 loop: CASSTSLAGALHEQYF. In DNA form, the CDR3 reads TGTGCCAGCAGTACCTCACTAGCGGGAGCGTTACACGAGCAGTACTTC.

This clonotype was recorded many times. The chain carries TRBV2 and TRBJ1-2, with D maybe TRBD1 (5 bases). Trimming stripped 8 bases from V and 4 bases from J, with 17 bases between. The CDR3 has 14 residues. In germline, CDR1 is SNHLY, CDR2 FYNNEI. Here the CDR3 DNA reads TGTGCCAGCTGGGCAGGGCTGAGTGGCTATGGCTACACCTTC. Protein product: CASWAGLSGYGYTF.

This clonotype was recorded at least ten times. The chain carries TRBV5-1 and TRBJ2-1; D tentatively reads TRBD1 or TRBD2 (5 bases each). The length of the CDR3 is 15 residues. The V gene's germline CDR1 is SGHRS and CDR2 YFSETQ. Trimming cost V 4 bases and J 0 bases, with 11 bases left between them. Here the CDR3 reads CASSVRDLSYNEQFF. The DNA of the CDR3 is TGCGCCAGCAGCGTCCGGGACCTCTCCTACAATGAGCAGTTCTTC.

This clonotype appeared many times. The J gene is TRBJ2-2, the V gene TRBV12-3 or TRBV12-4, with 12 bases that match TRBD2. V lost 6 bases, J lost 5 bases, and 1 base stayed unmatched. The CDR3 has 14 residues. Here the CDR3 reads CASRGTSGTGELFF. CDR3 coding DNA: TGTGCCAGCAGGGGGACTAGCGGGACCGGGGAGCTGTTTTTT.

Many counts were recorded for this clonotype. V usage is TRBV3-1 and J usage is TRBJ1-2; D is unclear. The CDR3 is made up of 14 amino acids. V was trimmed by 1 base and J by 0 bases, leaving 6 bases between them. Germline loops: CDR1 LGHDT, CDR2 YNNKEL (reference sequence). The CDR3 sequence: CASSQGVTNYGYTF. CDR3 sequence (DNA): TGTGCCAGCAGCCAAGGCGTTACTAACTATGGCTACACCTTC. Full variable domain (missing parts from reference TRBV3-1 and TRBJ1-2): DTAVSQTPKYLVTQMGNDKSIKCEQNLGHDTMYWYKQDSKKFLKIMFSYNNKELIINETVPNRFSPKSPDKAHLNLHINSLELGDSAVYFCASSQGVTNYGYTFGSGTRLTVV.

This clonotype was observed at least ten times. This chain uses TRBV19 with TRBJ1-1; D remains unclear. Trimming stripped 0 bases from V and 2 bases from J, with 7 bases between. The length of the CDR3 is 14 residues. Germline V gene data show CDR1 as LNHDA and CDR2 as SQIVND (reference sequence). The CDR3 reads CASSIDRGNTEAFF. CDR3 sequence (DNA): TGTGCCAGTAGTATAGATCGGGGAAACACTGAAGCTTTCTTT.

This clonotype was picked up many times. V and J are TRBV11-3 and TRBJ1-2; D possibly corresponds to TRBD1 (6 bases). CDR1 and CDR2 (germline): SGHNT, YENEEA. V was cut by 6 bases and J by 1 base, with 6 bases left in between. The CDR3 extends over 12 amino acids. Here the CDR3 DNA reads TGTGCCAGCAGGGACAGTAACTATGGCTACACCTTC. Its protein product is CASRDSNYGYTF.

The sample holds many counts of this clonotype. This chain joins TRBV3-1 and TRBJ2-5; no clear D. CDR3 size: 15 residues. V lost 1 base to trimming and J lost 5 bases, with 14 bases between them. CDR1 is LGHDT and CDR2 is YNNKEL in the germline V gene (reference sequence). The CDR3 coding sequence is TGTGCCAGCAGCCAAGTGGCCTTCCCGGGCGAGACCCAGTACTTC. It translates to CASSQVAFPGETQYF.